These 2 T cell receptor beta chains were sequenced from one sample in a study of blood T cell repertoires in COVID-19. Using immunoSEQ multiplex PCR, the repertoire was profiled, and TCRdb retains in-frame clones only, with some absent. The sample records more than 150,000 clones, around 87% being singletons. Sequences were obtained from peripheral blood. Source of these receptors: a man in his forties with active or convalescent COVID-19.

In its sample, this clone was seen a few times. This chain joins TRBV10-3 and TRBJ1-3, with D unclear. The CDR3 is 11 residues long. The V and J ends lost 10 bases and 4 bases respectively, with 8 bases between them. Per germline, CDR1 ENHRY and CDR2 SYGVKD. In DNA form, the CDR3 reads TGTGCCACGGAACAGGGAAACACCATATATTTT. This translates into CATEQGNTIYF.

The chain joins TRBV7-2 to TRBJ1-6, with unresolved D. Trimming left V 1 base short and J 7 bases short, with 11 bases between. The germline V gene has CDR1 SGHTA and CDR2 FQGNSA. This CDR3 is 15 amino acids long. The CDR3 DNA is TGTGCCAGCAGCTTAGAAGCCATCTTCAATTCACCCCTCCACTTT. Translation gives CASSLEAIFNSPLHF. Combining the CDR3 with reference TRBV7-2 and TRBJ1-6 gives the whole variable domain GAGVSQSPSNKVTEKGKDVELRCDPISGHTALYWYRQSLGQGLEFLIYFQGNSAPDKSGLPSDRFSAERTGGSVSTLTIQRTQQEDSAVYLCASSLEAIFNSPLHFGNGTRLTVT.